This T cell receptor beta chain was observed in a study of cytomegalovirus exposure and HLA in healthy donors. The J segment lost 4 bases and the V segment lost 1 base, leaving 5 bases of the junction unmatched. The CDR3 loop spans 15 amino acids. Germline V gene lookup returns CDR1 SGHRS and CDR2 YFSETQ. Study outcomes and limitations: The authors listed 180 or so TCR beta chains as cytomegalovirus-associated. Later genetic work tied a missense DCLRE1C variant to beta-chain V and J trimming.

Details on this clone: Its antigen remains unknown.

PCR involved 60 Vbeta and 13 Jbeta primers. Libraries were prepared by immunoSEQ multiplex PCR; TCRdb keeps only in-frame clonotypes and omits some of them. The sample shows 60,000 to 85,000 clones, 75% to 80% of them seen only once. The V and J genes are TRBV5-1 and TRBJ2-5; 9 bases align to TRBD2. The sequence was collected from a man aged 40-55 years in good health and CMV-seronegative. The sequenced sample was PBMCs. The CDR3 DNA sequence: TGCGCCAGCAGCTTGAGAGCGGGGGGACGAGAGACCCAGTACTTC. It yields the protein CASSLRAGGRETQYF.